Sequencing of this T cell receptor (beta chain) was carried out in a study of blood T cell repertoires in COVID-19. Study background: Sites in the United States, Italy and Spain provided acute and convalescent COVID-19 samples. Nucleic acid was either cDNA or gDNA, and it came from T cells, B-cell-depleted T cells, or PBMCs.

Authors' processing steps: Reference gene primer amplification yielded estimated nucleated cell counts. Sequenced by immunoSEQ multiplex PCR; TCRdb stores in-frame clones only, minus some. From that table come the V and J calls and clone size; the DNA was used to work out D and trimming. The table lists 170,000 or so clones, approximately 90% of them singletons. The CDR3 totals 13 residues. Germline loops: CDR1 LGHNA, CDR2 YNFKEQ. V gave up 4 bases and J gave up 6 bases, with 9 bases separating them. The sequence was collected from a man aged 18-30 years who had recovered from COVID-19. The material sequenced was peripheral blood. The rearrangement uses TRBV4-2 and TRBJ1-4; tentatively, D is TRBD1 (6 bases). DNA of the CDR3: TGTGCCAGCAGCCGGGCAGGGGATGAAAAACTGTTTTTT. The encoded protein is CASSRAGDEKLFF.